This record covers a single TCR beta chain. Its specificity is not known. Clones were sequenced by immunoSEQ multiplex PCR, and TCRdb holds only the in-frame ones, with some missing. The profile covers 170,000 or so clones, with roughly 84% appearing a single time and approximately 2.9% taken by the ten largest. The data stem from a study of cytomegalovirus exposure and HLA in healthy donors. Looking at the study overall: The platform used for the 120 or so validation repertoires matched that of the roughly 700 first-cohort repertoires, a later analysis reported.

Looked up from germline, CDR1 is MNHEY and CDR2 is SMNVEV (reference sequence). The CDR3 totals 15 residues. The trim removed 5 bases at V and 5 bases at J, leaving 11 bases unmatched. Study conclusions and caveats: TCR sequences were mostly rare, though some public TCRs occurred in many donors. The TCR clusters that emerged in the first cohort tended, a later analysis found, to co-occur in the 120 validation repertoires. The investigators catalogued 160 or so TCR beta chains as cytomegalovirus-associated.

The chain links TRBV27 to TRBJ1-2; TRBD1 aligns across 7 bases. Sequencing was done on a sample of PBMCs. This TCR came from a woman under 30 in good health and CMV-seropositive. The CDR3 region is CASSPHLGGGYGYTF. CDR3 nucleotides: TGTGCCAGCAGTCCCCATCTAGGGGGCGGTTATGGCTACACCTTC.